These T cell receptor beta chains were read from a single sample in a study of blood T cell repertoires in COVID-19. Clones were sequenced by immunoSEQ multiplex PCR, and TCRdb holds only the in-frame ones, with some missing. The top ten clones hold about 0.6% of a sample with about 440,000 clones, around 90% of them seen once. Sequencing was performed on PBMCs or T cells enriched from blood (not recorded which). The receptors originated from a man aged 18 to 30 who had recovered from COVID-19. Both conserved end residues are part of each CDR3. The D gene is left open where the match is weak. Clone size is stated in some rows and not others, as once, few, many or a class when expanded.

CDR3 | DNA | V | D | J | size
CASSSRQVFSYEQYF | TGTGCCAGCAGTTCCCGACAGGTCTTCTCCTACGAGCAGTACTTC | TRBV28 | . | TRBJ2-7 | once
CASSQGLNTEAFF | TGTGCCAGCAGTCAGGGTTTGAACACTGAAGCTTTCTTT | TRBV12-3/TRBV12-4 | . | TRBJ1-1 | .
CASSLDGGRRGEKLFF | TGTGCCAGCAGCTTAGATGGGGGCCGACGTGGGGAAAAACTGTTTTTT | TRBV11-2 | . | TRBJ1-4 | .
CASSLGGRGETQYF | TGTGCCAGCAGTTTAGGAGGCAGGGGAGAGACCCAGTACTTC | TRBV28 | . | TRBJ2-5 | .
CAISDPTGGNEKLFF | TGTGCCATCAGTGACCCGACAGGGGGTAATGAAAAACTGTTTTTT | TRBV10-3 | TRBD1 | TRBJ1-4 | .
CASSLARNTEAFF | TGCGCCAGCAGCTTGGCCAGAAACACTGAAGCTTTCTTT | TRBV5-1 | . | TRBJ1-1 | .
CASNYQDSTSPLHF | TGTGCCAGCAACTATCAGGACAGTACATCACCCCTCCACTTT | TRBV28 | . | TRBJ1-6 | .
CASSLGTGGFQETQYF | TGTGCCAGCAGCTTAGGGACAGGAGGGTTCCAAGAGACCCAGTACTTC | TRBV11-2 | . | TRBJ2-5 | .
CASSSGQGADGYTF | TGTGCCAGCAGCTCGGGACAGGGGGCAGATGGCTACACCTTC | TRBV13 | TRBD1 | TRBJ1-2 | .
CASSLGGVAGVYEQFF | TGTGCCAGCAGCTTAGGGGGGGTAGCGGGAGTCTATGAGCAGTTCTTC | TRBV14 | TRBD2 | TRBJ2-1 | .
CASSQGYGSGGYTF | TGTGCCAGCAGCCAAGGTTATGGCAGCGGAGGCTACACCTTC | TRBV3-1/TRBV3-2 | . | TRBJ1-2 | .